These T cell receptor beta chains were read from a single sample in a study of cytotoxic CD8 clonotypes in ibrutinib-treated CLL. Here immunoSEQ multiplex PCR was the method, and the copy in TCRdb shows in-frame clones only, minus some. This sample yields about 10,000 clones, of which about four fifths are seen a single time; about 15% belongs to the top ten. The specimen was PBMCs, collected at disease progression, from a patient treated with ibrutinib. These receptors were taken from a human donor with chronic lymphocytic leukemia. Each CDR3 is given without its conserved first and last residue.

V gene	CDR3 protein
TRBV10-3	AIRRDGIYEQY
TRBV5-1	ASSSAGRNTEAF
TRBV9	ASSIGPSSYEQY
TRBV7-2	ASSASSQPQH
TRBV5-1	ASRGPGLQY
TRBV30	ASGQALAKNIQY
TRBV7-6	ASSLHSEFLSYNEQF
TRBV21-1	ASSSLPIRTEAF
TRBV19	ASSMIRGAGETGTQY
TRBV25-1	ASSEGWVDGYT
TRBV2	ASSEGVLWGQSNQPQH
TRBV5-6	ASRRTSSGELF
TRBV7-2	ASSDPGTGYT
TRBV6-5	ASGAYNEQF
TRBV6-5	ASSPFDRANGYT
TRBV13	ASSFLRTESNYGYT
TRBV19	ASSGGRAFSEQY
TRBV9	ASSVVPSGARDTQY
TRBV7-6	ASSLAPTRGSSYEQY
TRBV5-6	ASSSRQGVSNQPQH
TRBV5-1	ASSGGLRDFTDTQY
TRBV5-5	ASSASGSPGYT
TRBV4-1	ASSHPRRTGFIYEQF
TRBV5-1	ASSMTGGDEKLF
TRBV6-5	ASSRSQSSYNEQF
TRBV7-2	ASSPRGTGANVLT